The T cell receptor beta chain under discussion was sequenced for a study of OX40 agonist ivuxolimab in advanced cancers. Study as a whole: The patients' treatment was ivuxolimab, an agonistic anti-OX40 (CD134) antibody.

Regarding the study as a whole: Expanded peripheral T cells had an undetermined antigen specificity. Some of the lowest clonal expansion was seen in partial responders at 0.1-3.0 mg/kg.

Sequenced by immunoSEQ multiplex PCR; TCRdb stores in-frame clones only, minus some. This sample yields approximately 57,000 clones, of which around 90% are seen a single time; around 10% belongs to the top ten. The CDR3 spans 14 residues. Germline V CDR1 and CDR2: SGHVS, FNYEAQ. V dropped 1 base and J dropped 0 bases, with 6 bases sitting between them. About this clone: Its antigen remains unknown.

The V call is TRBV7-6, the J call TRBJ1-1; D unclear. The specimen was CD4+ or CD8+ T cells sorted from blood, collected in a trial of the OX40 agonist ivuxolimab. The receptor comes from an adult with an advanced solid tumor such as melanoma, head and neck, liver or kidney cancer. The DNA of the CDR3 is TGTGCCAGCAGCTTAGGGGTAATGAACACTGAAGCTTTCTTT. Protein sequence: CASSLGVMNTEAFF. The full variable domain, with the rest looked up from reference TRBV7-6 and TRBJ1-1, is GAGVSQSPRYKVTKRGQDVALRCDPISGHVSLYWYRQALGQGPEFLTYFNYEAQQDKSGLPNDRFSAERPEGSISTLTIQRTEQRDSAMYRCASSLGVMNTEAFFGQGTRLTVV.